Presented here are 5 T cell receptor beta chains from one specimen sequenced in a study of T cell responses to AZD1222 COVID-19 vaccine. Sequencing used immunoSEQ multiplex PCR; TCRdb keeps in-frame clones, though not all of them. The repertoire holds 120,000 or so clones, with 85% to 90% as singletons. Source: peripheral blood, taken on day 0 of AZD1222 vaccination. The receptors here all came from an adult in good health.

CDR3 DNA sequence: TGTGCCAGCTCACCAGGAACCCAAGAGACCCAGTACTTC. This gives the protein CASSPGTQETQYF. The V gene is TRBV18, the J gene TRBJ2-5, with D hard to call. CDR1 is KGHSH, CDR2 LQKENI, per germline. V lost 2 bases and J 1 base, leaving 5 bases between the germline ends. This CDR3 region has 13 residues.

This chain links TRBV4-1 with TRBJ2-3, with D unclear. This CDR3 comprises 15 residues. In germline, CDR1 is MGHRA, CDR2 YSYEKL. The V end lost 5 bases, the J end lost 3 bases, and 15 bases lay between the germline ends. This chain's CDR3 is CASSKTSPRTDTQYF. The CDR3 DNA sequence: TGCGCCAGCAGCAAAACTTCCCCGCGGACAGATACGCAGTATTTT.

This chain uses TRBV7-2 with TRBJ2-7; weak D call: TRBD2 (6 bases). Germline CDR1 reads SGHTA; CDR2 reads FQGNSA. This CDR3 is 14 amino acids long. The ends were cut back, 8 bases at V and 3 bases at J, with 17 bases in the middle. In DNA form, the CDR3 reads TGTGCCAGCTTCGAGGAGGATAGCGGCTACGAGCAGTACTTC. Residues: CASFEEDSGYEQYF.

The genes are TRBV12-5 and TRBJ2-1; D is unclear. The V gene's germline CDR1 is LGHNT and CDR2 FRNRAP. This CDR3 is built from 14 residues. V shed 2 bases and J shed 5 bases, with 10 bases lying between them. CDR3 DNA: TGTGCTAGTGGTTTGTTTCCCCTAAACAATGAGCAGTTCTTC. Translation gives CASGLFPLNNEQFF.

The chain combines TRBV29-1 with TRBJ1-4; possible D gene TRBD1, 6 bases. Trimming removed 6 bases at V and 5 bases at J, with 22 bases between. The CDR3 has 16 amino acids. Germline CDR1 and CDR2: SQVTM and ANQGSEA. CDR3: CSVRLHARDKNEKLFF. DNA of the CDR3: TGCAGCGTGCGTCTACATGCCCGGGACAAGAATGAAAAACTGTTTTTT.